A single sample gave rise to the 17 T cell receptor beta chains below, sequenced in a study of metastatic and nonmetastatic thyroid tumors. TCRdb called clones again from the PCR reads with MiXCR. The sample has about 24,000 clones, 23% seen once. Patients underwent thyroid surgery, and none had received any treatment before it. The sample taken for sequencing was blood. The origin of the receptors is a male donor with papillary thyroid cancer or a benign thyroid nodule (not recorded which). Some clones in this sample may be carry-over from other donors' samples.

This clone was detected a few times. The V and J genes are TRBV28 and TRBJ1-4; 7 positions agree with TRBD1. This CDR3 region has 15 residues. Trimming at V came to 2 bases and at J to 5 bases, leaving 5 bases not matched to a gene. CDR1 is MDHEN and CDR2 is SYDVKM in the germline V gene. CDR3 sequence: CASSLARGLNEKLFF. CDR3 sequence (DNA): TGTGCCAGCAGTTTAGCCAGGGGGTTGAATGAAAAACTGTTTTTT.

This clone appeared many times. The rearrangement links TRBV29-1 to TRBJ2-2; unclear D gene. Germline V gene data show CDR1 as SQVTM and CDR2 as ANQGSEA. The CDR3 spans 12 residues. V lost 4 bases, J lost 1 base, and 4 bases lay in between. This chain's CDR3 is CSVGGNTGELFF. Written as DNA, the CDR3 is TGCAGCGTTGGGGGGAACACCGGGGAGCTGTTTTTT.

Many counts were recorded for this clone. J is TRBJ2-7 and V is TRBV20-1, with unresolved D. The length of the CDR3 is 14 residues. In germline, CDR1 is DFQATT, CDR2 SNEGSKA (reference sequence). Trimming stripped 3 bases from V and 0 bases from J, with 12 bases between. The CDR3 reads CSASPPAYSYEQYF. CDR3 bases: TGCAGTGCTAGCCCCCCCGCGTACTCCTACGAGCAGTACTTC.

This clone rates as medium-sized. The chain employs TRBV6-1 and TRBJ1-2; 9 bases align to TRBD1. CDR3 size: 12 residues. V shed 5 bases, J shed 12 bases, and the junction held 7 bases outside the gene matches. The germline CDR1 and CDR2 sequences are MNHNS and SASEGT. The CDR3 sequence is CASSTRTGEDTF. The CDR3 DNA reads as TGTGCCAGCAGTACCCGGACAGGGGAGGACACCTTC.

The sample holds a few counts of this clone. It is likely a read error, because the conserved phenylalanine at the end of the CDR3 is missing. The CDR3 DNA sequence: TGTGCCACGTCTAGCGGGTCCAGAGTTGGGGACAACGTCCTGACTTCC. The encoded protein is CATSSGSRVGDNVLTS. The chain is built from TRBV12-3 or TRBV12-4 and TRBJ2-6; 8 nucleotides agree with TRBD2. The CDR3 extends over 16 amino acids.

This clone was detected only a few times. The rearrangement links TRBV12-3 or TRBV12-4 to TRBJ1-1; TRBD1 agrees at 7 bases. CDR3 length equals 14 residues. V gave up 6 bases and J gave up 8 bases; unmatched junction bases: 12. CDR3 loop: CASSRLLTGKEAFF. The CDR3 region has the DNA TGTGCCAGCAGCCGGCTCCTGACAGGGAAAGAAGCTTTCTTT.

In regard to this clone: This clone may be a read error of a much larger clone one base away. This rearrangement joins TRBV20-1 to TRBJ2-1, with a tentative D call TRBD2 (5 bases). Germline-derived CDR1 and CDR2 are DFQATT and SNEGSKA (reference sequence). The CDR3 runs to 13 residues. V lost 2 bases to trimming and J lost 9 bases, with 14 bases between them. CDR3 DNA sequence: TGCAGTGCTAGAAAAGCAGGAGAGGGTGAGCAGTTCTTC. Amino acids: CSARKAGEGEQFF.

This clone turned up a few times. This chain joins TRBV6-1 and TRBJ1-6, with D uncertain. Germline-derived CDR1 and CDR2 are MNHNS and SASEGT. The V end lost 8 bases, the J end lost 6 bases, and 8 bases lay between the germline ends. This CDR3 comprises 12 residues. The CDR3 is CASHLPNSPLHF. In DNA, the CDR3 is TGTGCCAGCCACCTCCCTAATTCACCCCTCCACTTT.

This clone was detected only a few times. It may be a read error: a sequence one base away is much more abundant. The J gene is TRBJ2-1, the V gene TRBV19; the match to TRBD2 covers 9 bases. The CDR3 extends over 14 amino acids. Germline assignment: CDR1 LNHDA and CDR2 SQIVND (reference sequence). V lost 7 bases and J lost 3; bases outside the gene matches: 4. In DNA form, the CDR3 reads TGTGCCAGTATCCGAGCGGGGGGCTACAATGAGCAGTTCTTC. It yields the protein CASIRAGGYNEQFF. Variable domain in full (rest from reference TRBV19 and TRBJ2-1): DGGITQSPKYLFRKEGQNVTLSCEQNLNHDAMYWYRQDPGQGLRLIYYSQIVNDFQKGDIAEGYSVSREKKESFPLTVTSAQKNPTAFYLCASIRAGGYNEQFFGPGTRLTVL.

This clone was detected ten times or more. The chain employs TRBV7-9 and TRBJ2-7, with D possibly TRBD1 on 6 matching bases. Germline CDR1 reads SEHNR; CDR2 reads FQNEAQ (reference sequence). V was shortened by 4 bases and J by 3 bases, with 13 bases between the two germline ends. This CDR3 has 14 residues. CDR3 in DNA: TGTGCCAGCAGCTGGCGACAGGACGACTACGAGCAGTACTTC. Its protein is CASSWRQDDYEQYF.

This clone was counted a single time. The CDR3 spells CASSLASKTEAFF. CDR3 DNA sequence: TGTGCCAGCAGCTTAGCGAGCAAGACTGAAGCTTTCTTT. The rearrangement joins TRBV7-2 to TRBJ1-1; D is unclear. This CDR3 has 13 amino acids. In germline, CDR1 is SGHTA, CDR2 FQGNSA. The V and J ends lost 0 bases and 5 bases respectively, with 7 bases between them.

The chain joins TRBV27 to TRBJ2-2, with 8 bases matching TRBD1. Germline CDR1 and CDR2: MNHEY and SMNVEV (reference sequence). The CDR3 is made up of 15 amino acids. The trim removed 7 bases at V and 5 bases at J, leaving 9 bases unmatched. CDR3 DNA sequence: TGTGCCAGCAAGAGGGCAGGGGGCTTGACCGGGGAGCTGTTTTTT. It is translated as CASKRAGGLTGELFF.

This clone was detected many times. The V call is TRBV2, the J call TRBJ1-6, with D perhaps TRBD1 (6 bases). The germline CDR1 and CDR2 sequences are SNHLY and FYNNEI. Trimming shortened V by 7 bases and J by 7 bases, and 17 bases separated the two germline ends. The CDR3 spans 15 residues. The DNA of the CDR3 is TGTGCCAGCAATTACAGGGAGTATTCAAATTCACCCCTCCACTTT. As protein: CASNYREYSNSPLHF.

This chain uses TRBV12-3 or TRBV12-4 with TRBJ1-3, with D unresolved. The V end was cut by 3 bases, the J end by 1 base, with 13 bases between. This CDR3 region has 16 residues. In DNA form, the CDR3 reads TGTGCCAGCAGTTTGGGCACGGGCGGGTCTGGAAACACCATATATTTT. Residues: CASSLGTGGSGNTIYF.

This clone was seen just once. This sequence joins TRBV7-2 and TRBJ2-7, with 9 bases that match TRBD1. J was trimmed by 7 bases and V by 3 bases; bases with no gene match: 7. Germline CDR1 is SGHTA and CDR2 is FQGNSA. This CDR3 comprises 14 residues. CDR3 DNA: TGTGCCAGCAGCTTGAACAGGGGGCTAGGGGAGCAGTACTTC. It translates to CASSLNRGLGEQYF.

This clone was observed at least ten times. The CDR3 DNA follows: TGTGCCAGCAACTCAGATTCCGGGACAACCTACAATGAGCAGTTCTTC. This encodes CASNSDSGTTYNEQFF. The chain recombines TRBV11-3 with TRBJ2-1, with D possibly TRBD1 on 6 matching bases. The CDR3 is made up of 16 amino acids. Germline CDR1 SGHNT, CDR2 YENEEA. Deletions cut 7 bases from V and 2 bases from J, with 18 bases between.

Many counts were recorded for this clone. The sample holds other DNA sequences that translate to the same CDR3. The V and J genes are TRBV6-2 or TRBV6-3 and TRBJ2-3, with TRBD1 matching over 10 bases. The germline CDR1 and CDR2 sequences are MNHEY and SVGEGT. CDR3 length: 17 amino acids. J lost 3 bases, V lost 4 bases, and 10 bases had no gene match. CDR3 protein: CASSSSHRDRGTDTQYF. CDR3 in DNA: TGTGCCAGCAGTTCCTCGCACCGGGACAGGGGTACAGATACGCAGTATTTT.